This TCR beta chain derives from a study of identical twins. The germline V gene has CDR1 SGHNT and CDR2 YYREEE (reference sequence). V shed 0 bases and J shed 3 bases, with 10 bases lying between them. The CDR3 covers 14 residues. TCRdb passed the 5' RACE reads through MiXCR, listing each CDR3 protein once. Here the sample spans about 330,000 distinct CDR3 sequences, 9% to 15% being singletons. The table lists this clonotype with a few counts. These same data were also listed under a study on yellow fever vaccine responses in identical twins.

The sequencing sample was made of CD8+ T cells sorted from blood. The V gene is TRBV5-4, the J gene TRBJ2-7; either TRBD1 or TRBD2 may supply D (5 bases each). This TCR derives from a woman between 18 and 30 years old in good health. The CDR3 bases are TGTGCCAGCAGCTTGGATACAGGAGGCTACGAGCAGTACTTC. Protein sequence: CASSLDTGGYEQYF.